Below, 26 T cell receptor beta chains from the same sample are listed, as sequenced in a study of cytomegalovirus exposure and HLA in healthy donors. In the PCR, 60 Vbeta and 13 Jbeta primers were used. Produced via immunoSEQ multiplex PCR; TCRdb's table is partial and in-frame only. This table holds some 110,000 clones, approximately 82% found once. Sequences were obtained from PBMCs. The receptors come from a man aged 40-50 years in good health and CMV-seronegative.

This clone was detected only a few times. V gene TRBV6-4 combines with J gene TRBJ2-1, with 9 positions matching TRBD1. With V trimmed by 3 bases and J by 10 bases, 7 bases remained unmatched. The CDR3 is 14 residues long. The germline V gene encodes CDR1 MRHNA and CDR2 SNTAGT. DNA of the CDR3: TGTGCCAGCAGTGAGGTAACAGGGGGCAAGGAGCAGTTCTTC. As protein: CASSEVTGGKEQFF.

The rearrangement links TRBV13 to TRBJ1-5; D is undetermined. Per the germline V gene, CDR1 is PRHDT and CDR2 is FYEKMQ (reference sequence). V was clipped by 3 bases and J by 4 bases, with 4 bases between them. The CDR3 sequence is 12 residues long. The CDR3 loop is CASSFRNQPQHF. The CDR3 nucleotides read TGTGCCAGCAGCTTCAGAAATCAGCCCCAGCATTTT.

The V and J genes are TRBV19 and TRBJ2-1; 8 positions match TRBD2. The germline V gene has CDR1 LNHDA and CDR2 SQIVND (reference sequence). V dropped 6 bases and J dropped 2; count of bases not matched to a gene: 6. The CDR3 sequence is 15 residues long. The CDR3: CASRLRGATYNEQFF. In nucleotides, the CDR3 is TGTGCCAGTAGGCTGCGGGGGGCTACCTACAATGAGCAGTTCTTC.

This clone was seen more than once but under ten times. This chain uses TRBV27 with TRBJ2-3; 9 bases line up with TRBD2. Germline CDR1 is MNHEY and CDR2 is SMNVEV (reference sequence). V shed 1 base, J shed 4 bases, and the junction held 9 bases outside the gene matches. The CDR3 is 17 amino acids. The CDR3 nucleotides read TGTGCCAGCAGTTTATTAGCGAGCGGGGGGCCTTCAGATACGCAGTATTTT. Encoded protein: CASSLLASGGPSDTQYF.

The chain carries TRBV5-4 and TRBJ2-3, with D unclear. Germline V gene sequence: CDR1 SGHNT, CDR2 YYREEE (reference sequence). Trimming stripped 5 bases from V and 2 bases from J, with 18 bases between. The length of the CDR3 is 16 residues. For the CDR3, the DNA is TGTGCCAGCAGTCCCTACTCCGGGTCCTCCACAGATACGCAGTATTTT. Translation gives CASSPYSGSSTDTQYF. Looking up the rest from reference TRBV5-4 and TRBJ2-3 gives the full variable domain: ETGVTQSPTHLIKTRGQQVTLRCSSQSGHNTVSWYQQALGQGPQFIFQYYREEENGRGNFPPRFSGLQFPNYSSELNVNALELDDSALYLCASSPYSGSSTDTQYFGPGTRLTVL.

The chain joins TRBV19 to TRBJ1-1; 7 bases match TRBD1. V was clipped by 4 bases and J by 0 bases; unmatched bases: 2. Germline V gene lookup returns CDR1 LNHDA and CDR2 SQIVND (reference sequence). This CDR3 is 14 amino acids long. Written as DNA, the CDR3 is TGTGCCAGTAGTAGAGGACAGGTGAACACTGAAGCTTTCTTT. Translated, it gives CASSRGQVNTEAFF.

This chain connects TRBV5-4 to TRBJ2-3; 8 nucleotides match TRBD2. The CDR3 sequence is 14 residues long. CDR1 is SGHNT, CDR2 YYREEE, per germline (reference sequence). Trimming removed 5 bases from V and 1 base from J; junction bases left unmatched: 3. In nucleotides, the CDR3 is TGTGCCAGCAGGCCGGGACTAGGCACAGATACGCAGTATTTT. Translation gives CASRPGLGTDTQYF.

The CDR3 spells CASSPSSGVTDTQYF. The CDR3 nucleotides read TGCGCCAGCAGCCCCTCGAGCGGGGTCACAGATACGCAGTATTTT. The V and J genes are TRBV5-1 and TRBJ2-3; 7 nucleotides align to TRBD2. CDR1 and CDR2 from the germline V gene are SGHRS and YFSETQ. This CDR3 region has 15 residues. V lost 4 bases to trimming and J lost 2 bases; unmatched junction nucleotides: 7.

This clone has just one count. The rearrangement joins TRBV28 to TRBJ1-2; TRBD1 matches at 7 bases. The CDR3 extends over 13 amino acids. Trimming cost V 7 bases and J 1 base; bases outside gene matches: 3. From germline, CDR1 is MDHEN and CDR2 SYDVKM. DNA for the CDR3: TGTGCCAGCATAGGGGGCTATAACTATGGCTACACCTTC. Amino acid sequence: CASIGGYNYGYTF.

CDR3 sequence reads: CASSEGLAGGHEQFF. The CDR3 nucleotides read TGTGCCAGCAGCGAGGGACTAGCGGGGGGGCATGAGCAGTTCTTC. This chain uses TRBV7-9 with TRBJ2-1; 16 nucleotides match TRBD2. In germline, CDR1 is SEHNR, CDR2 FQNEAQ (reference sequence). The V segment lost 5 bases and the J segment 8 bases; nucleotides outside the gene matches: 3. The CDR3 loop spans 15 amino acids.

This clone was recorded once. The chain is built from TRBV2 and TRBJ2-5, with TRBD2 matching 11 bases. V lost 4 bases, J lost 5 bases, and 6 bases stayed unmatched. The CDR3 is made up of 15 amino acids. Germline CDR1 is SNHLY and CDR2 is FYNNEI. DNA of the CDR3: TGTGCCAGCAGTGTATCTAGCGGGGGGTTCGAGACCCAGTACTTC. It translates to CASSVSSGGFETQYF.

This chain connects TRBV5-5 to TRBJ2-7; 11 nucleotides agree with TRBD1. V trimming: 3 bases; J trimming: 3 bases; junction bases outside the gene matches: 2. Germline V gives CDR1 SGHKS, CDR2 YYEKEE (reference sequence). This CDR3 contains 14 residues. As DNA, the CDR3 is TGTGCCAGCAGCTCGGGGACAGGGGGCTACGAGCAGTACTTC. This encodes CASSSGTGGYEQYF.

This chain uses TRBV11-3 with TRBJ1-2; D remains ambiguous. The CDR3 runs 19 residues. V lost 5 bases to trimming and J lost 8 bases, with 33 bases between them. Germline V gives CDR1 SGHNT, CDR2 YENEEA. The CDR3 sequence is CASSAPRTGFTFCLCGYTF. The CDR3 DNA sequence: TGTGCCAGCAGCGCCCCGAGAACGGGTTTTACCTTCTGTCTCTGCGGCTACACCTTC. The whole variable domain, filled in from reference TRBV11-3 and TRBJ1-2, reads EAGVVQSPRYKIIEKKQPVAFWCNPISGHNTLYWYLQNLGQGPELLIRYENEEAVDDSQLPKDRFSAERLKGVDSTLKIQPAELGDSAVYLCASSAPRTGFTFCLCGYTFGSGTRLTVV.

As regards this clone: The same CDR3 also results from other DNA sequences found in this sample. The V and J genes are TRBV5-1 and TRBJ2-2, with a possible D match to TRBD2 (5 bases). Germline V gene lookup returns CDR1 SGHRS and CDR2 YFSETQ. Trimming cost V 4 bases and J 7 bases, with 26 bases left between them. The CDR3 totals 18 residues. CDR3 nucleotide sequence: TGCGCCAGCAGCCGAATGGGGTCGGGGAGACTGGAGGTCGGGGAGCTGTTTTTT. Protein product: CASSRMGSGRLEVGELFF.

This chain connects TRBV19 to TRBJ1-1, with no clear D. Per germline, CDR1 LNHDA and CDR2 SQIVND (reference sequence). The CDR3 has 11 residues. Trimming removed 4 bases at V and 4 bases at J, with 4 bases between. The DNA of the CDR3 is TGTGCCAGTAGTAGAGGCACTGAAGCTTTCTTT. Its protein product is CASSRGTEAFF.

The rearrangement uses TRBV19 and TRBJ2-6; 13 nucleotides line up with TRBD2. CDR3 length equals 20 residues. Looked up from germline, CDR1 is LNHDA and CDR2 is SQIVND (reference sequence). Losses at the gene ends were 5 bases for V and 0 bases for J; bases not matched to a gene: 10. Here the CDR3 DNA reads TGTGCCAGTAGTCCAGGACTAGCGGGGGCGATTTACTCTGGGGCCAACGTCCTGACTTTC. Protein product: CASSPGLAGAIYSGANVLTF. The full variable domain, its missing parts supplied by reference TRBV19 and TRBJ2-6, is DGGITQSPKYLFRKEGQNVTLSCEQNLNHDAMYWYRQDPGQGLRLIYYSQIVNDFQKGDIAEGYSVSREKKESFPLTVTSAQKNPTAFYLCASSPGLAGAIYSGANVLTFGAGSRLTVL.

The V and J genes are TRBV18 and TRBJ1-4; possible D gene TRBD1, 6 bases. The V end was cut by 6 bases, the J end by 5 bases, with 13 bases between. The CDR3 has 14 amino acids. CDR1 is KGHSH, CDR2 LQKENI, per germline. DNA of the CDR3: TGTGCCAGCTCTACCAGGGGCCCCAATGAAAAACTGTTTTTT. As protein: CASSTRGPNEKLFF.

The chain employs TRBV7-9 and TRBJ2-5, with 7 nucleotides matching TRBD1. This CDR3 has 14 residues. V dropped 5 bases and J dropped 4; count of bases not matched to a gene: 7. The germline CDR1 and CDR2 sequences are SEHNR and FQNEAQ (reference sequence). CDR3 protein: CASSPDRVGETQYF. For the CDR3, the DNA is TGTGCCAGCAGCCCCGACAGGGTAGGAGAGACCCAGTACTTC.

This clone was counted between two and nine times. The rearrangement links TRBV7-2 to TRBJ2-1; D uncertain. The V end lost 5 bases, the J end lost 3 bases, and 11 bases lay between the germline ends. CDR1 and CDR2 from the germline V gene are SGHTA and FQGNSA. The CDR3 is 14 amino acids. CDR3 in DNA: TGTGCCAGCAGCGTTCGACAACTCTACAATGAGCAGTTCTTC. It translates to CASSVRQLYNEQFF.

Only a few counts were recorded for this clone. J is TRBJ2-1 and V is TRBV9; tentatively, D is TRBD1 (5 bases). Germline lookup yields CDR1 SGDLS and CDR2 YYNGEE. Trimming shortened V by 4 bases and J by 5 bases, and 10 bases separated the two germline ends. The length of the CDR3 is 13 residues. The CDR3 bases are TGTGCCAGCAGCTACAGGAGAAACAATGAGCAGTTCTTC. Its translation is CASSYRRNNEQFF.

The chain links TRBV5-1 to TRBJ2-7; TRBD1 aligns across 8 bases. CDR3 length: 15 amino acids. The ends lost 4 bases at V and 1 base at J; junction bases unmatched: 7. Germline assignment: CDR1 SGHRS and CDR2 YFSETQ. The CDR3 nucleotides read TGCGCCAGCAGCGAAGGGACAGGAAGATCCTACGAGCAGTACTTC. Translating it yields CASSEGTGRSYEQYF. The full variable domain, rest sourced from reference TRBV5-1 and TRBJ2-7, is KAGVTQTPRYLIKTRGQQVTLSCSPISGHRSVSWYQQTPGQGLQFLFEYFSETQRNKGNFPGRFSGRQFSNSRSEMNVSTLELGDSALYLCASSEGTGRSYEQYFGPGTRLTVT.

This chain connects TRBV5-6 to TRBJ1-2; weak D call: TRBD1 (6 bases). Per the germline V gene, CDR1 is SGHDT and CDR2 is YYEEEE. The CDR3 extends over 15 amino acids. Trimming removed 0 bases from V and 6 bases from J, with 15 bases in between. The CDR3 bases are TGTGCCAGCAGCTTGGACAGGGCCGCGGGAGATGGCTACACCTTC. Residues: CASSLDRAAGDGYTF.

The CDR3 protein is CASSLIRGTGELFF. The CDR3 nucleotides are TGTGCCAGCAGCTTGATCAGAGGAACCGGGGAGCTGTTTTTT. The chain recombines TRBV5-8 with TRBJ2-2; D ambiguous. CDR1 is SGHTS and CDR2 is YDEGEE in the germline V gene. The CDR3 runs 14 residues. Trimming took off 1 base at V and 5 bases at J, with 9 bases between the two ends.

This chain links TRBV7-9 with TRBJ1-4; the match to TRBD1 covers 11 bases. The germline V gene has CDR1 SEHNR and CDR2 FQNEAQ (reference sequence). The V gene end was trimmed by 5 bases and the J gene end by 7 bases; junction bases not matched to a gene: 3. The CDR3 is 14 amino acids. The CDR3 nucleotides read TGTGCCAGCAGCGGCGGGACAGGGGGTGAAAAACTGTTTTTT. It yields the protein CASSGGTGGEKLFF.

This sequence joins TRBV15 and TRBJ1-1, with D maybe TRBD1 (6 bases). The germline CDR1 and CDR2 sequences are LNHNV and YYDKDF (reference sequence). The CDR3 spans 14 residues. The germline V and J ends were trimmed by 1 base and 6 bases, with 12 bases remaining between them. The CDR3 coding sequence is TGTGCCACCAGCAGAGGGGGAGGGGGGCCTGAAGCTTTCTTT. Protein: CATSRGGGGPEAFF.

The chain uses TRBV10-2 and TRBJ2-7; TRBD1 aligns across 11 bases. J lost 7 bases, V lost 0 bases, and 2 bases had no gene match. The CDR3 extends over 14 amino acids. Germline V gives CDR1 WSHSY, CDR2 SAAADI. CDR3 nucleotides: TGCGCCAGCAGTGAGTCAGGGACAGGGGGGGAGCAGTACTTC. Its translation: CASSESGTGGEQYF.